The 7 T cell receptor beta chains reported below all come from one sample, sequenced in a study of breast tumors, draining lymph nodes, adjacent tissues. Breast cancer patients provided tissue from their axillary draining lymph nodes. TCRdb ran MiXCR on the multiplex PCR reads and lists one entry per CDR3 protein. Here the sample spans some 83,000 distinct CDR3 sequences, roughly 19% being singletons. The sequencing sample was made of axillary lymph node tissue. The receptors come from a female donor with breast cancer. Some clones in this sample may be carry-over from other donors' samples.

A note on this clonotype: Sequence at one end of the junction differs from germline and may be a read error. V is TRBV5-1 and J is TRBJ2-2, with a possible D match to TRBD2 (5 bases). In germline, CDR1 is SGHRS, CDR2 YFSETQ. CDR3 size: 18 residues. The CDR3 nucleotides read TGCGCCAGCAGCTCCGTAAGAAGTGCAGCGACGAACACCGGGGAGCTGTGTTTT. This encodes CASSSVRSAATNTGELCF.

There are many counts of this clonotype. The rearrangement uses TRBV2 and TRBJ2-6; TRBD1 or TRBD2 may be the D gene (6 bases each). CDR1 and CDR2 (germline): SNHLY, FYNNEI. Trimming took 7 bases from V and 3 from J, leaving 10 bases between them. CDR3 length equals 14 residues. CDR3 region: CASIGGHGANVLTF. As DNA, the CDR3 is TGTGCCAGCATTGGGGGGCATGGGGCCAACGTCCTGACTTTC.

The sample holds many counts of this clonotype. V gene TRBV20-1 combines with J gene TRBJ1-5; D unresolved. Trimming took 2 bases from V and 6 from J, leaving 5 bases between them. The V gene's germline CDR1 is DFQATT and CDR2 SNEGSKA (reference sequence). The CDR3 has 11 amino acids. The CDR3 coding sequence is TGCAGTGCTAGAAGTGGTCAGCCCCAGCATTTT. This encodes CSARSGQPQHF.

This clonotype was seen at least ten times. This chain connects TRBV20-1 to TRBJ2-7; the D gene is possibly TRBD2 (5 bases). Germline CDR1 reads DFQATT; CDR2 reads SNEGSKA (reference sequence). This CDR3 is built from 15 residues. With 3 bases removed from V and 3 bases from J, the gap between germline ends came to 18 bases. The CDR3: CSASSSGGRIYEQYF. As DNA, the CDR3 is TGCAGTGCTAGTAGTTCAGGCGGGCGTATCTACGAGCAGTACTTC.

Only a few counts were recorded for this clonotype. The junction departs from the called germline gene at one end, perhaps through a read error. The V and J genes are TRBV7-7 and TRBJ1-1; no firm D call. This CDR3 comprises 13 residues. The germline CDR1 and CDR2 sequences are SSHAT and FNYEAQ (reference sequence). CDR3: CASSLSLNTEAFF. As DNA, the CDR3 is TGTGCTAGCAGCTTAAGCCTAAACACTGAAGCTTTCTTT.

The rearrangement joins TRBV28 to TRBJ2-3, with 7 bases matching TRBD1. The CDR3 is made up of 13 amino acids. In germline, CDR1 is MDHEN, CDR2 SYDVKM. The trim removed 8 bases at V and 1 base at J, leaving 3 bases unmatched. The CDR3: CASGDSRTDTQYF. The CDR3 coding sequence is TGTGCCAGCGGGGACAGCCGCACAGATACGCAGTATTTT.

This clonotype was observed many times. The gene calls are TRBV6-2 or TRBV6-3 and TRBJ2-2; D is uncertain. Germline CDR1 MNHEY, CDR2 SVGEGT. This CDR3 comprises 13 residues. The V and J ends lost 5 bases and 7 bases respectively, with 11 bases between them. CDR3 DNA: TGTGCCAGCAGTCTCACCCTTAACGGGGAGCTGTTTTTT. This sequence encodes CASSLTLNGELFF.